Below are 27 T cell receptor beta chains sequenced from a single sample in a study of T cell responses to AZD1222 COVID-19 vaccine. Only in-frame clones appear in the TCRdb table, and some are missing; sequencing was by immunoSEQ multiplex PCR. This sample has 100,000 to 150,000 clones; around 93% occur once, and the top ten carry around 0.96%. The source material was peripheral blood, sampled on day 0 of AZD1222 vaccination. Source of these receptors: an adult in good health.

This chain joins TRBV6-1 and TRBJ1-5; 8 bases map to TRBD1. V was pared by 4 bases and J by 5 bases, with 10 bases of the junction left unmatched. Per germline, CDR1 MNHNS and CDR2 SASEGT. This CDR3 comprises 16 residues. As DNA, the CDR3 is TGTGCCAGCAGTGGGACAGGGTCGAGGTGGGATCAGCCCCAGCATTTT. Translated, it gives CASSGTGSRWDQPQHF.

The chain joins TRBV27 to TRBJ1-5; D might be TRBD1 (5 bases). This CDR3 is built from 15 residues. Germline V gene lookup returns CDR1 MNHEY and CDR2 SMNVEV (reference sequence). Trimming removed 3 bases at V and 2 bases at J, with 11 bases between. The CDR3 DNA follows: TGTGCCAGCAGTTTGGGGGGTGACGGCAATCAGCCCCAGCATTTT. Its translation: CASSLGGDGNQPQHF.

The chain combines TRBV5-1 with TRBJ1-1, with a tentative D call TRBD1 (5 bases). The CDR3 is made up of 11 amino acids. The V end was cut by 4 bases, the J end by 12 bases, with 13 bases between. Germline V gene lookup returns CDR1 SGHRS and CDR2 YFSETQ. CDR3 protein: CASSIRATTFF. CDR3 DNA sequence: TGCGCCAGCAGCATCAGGGCAACGACTTTCTTT.

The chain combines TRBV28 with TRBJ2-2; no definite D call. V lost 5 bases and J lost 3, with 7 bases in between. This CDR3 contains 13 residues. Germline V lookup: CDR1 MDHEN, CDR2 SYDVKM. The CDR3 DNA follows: TGTGCCAGCAGTCCCCCCCACACCGGGGAGCTGTTTTTT. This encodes CASSPPHTGELFF. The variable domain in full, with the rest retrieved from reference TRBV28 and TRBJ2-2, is DVKVTQSSRYLVKRTGEKVFLECVQDMDHENMFWYRQDPGLGLRLIYFSYDVKMKEKGDIPEGYSVSREKKERFSLILESASTNQTSMYLCASSPPHTGELFFGEGSRLTVL.

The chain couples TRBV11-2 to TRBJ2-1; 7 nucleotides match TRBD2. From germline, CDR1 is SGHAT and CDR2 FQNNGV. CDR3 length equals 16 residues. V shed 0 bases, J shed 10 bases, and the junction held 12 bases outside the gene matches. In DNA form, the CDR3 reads TGTGCCAGCAGCTTAGATTGGGCGGGAGCTGGAAGGGAGCAGTTCTTC. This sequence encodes CASSLDWAGAGREQFF.

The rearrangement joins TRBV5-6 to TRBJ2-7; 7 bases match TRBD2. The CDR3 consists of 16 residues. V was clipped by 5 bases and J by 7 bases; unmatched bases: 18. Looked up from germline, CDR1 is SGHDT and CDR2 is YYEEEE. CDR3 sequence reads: CASRNGPASGAGEQYF. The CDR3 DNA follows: TGTGCCAGCAGGAATGGGCCGGCTAGCGGAGCGGGGGAGCAGTACTTC.

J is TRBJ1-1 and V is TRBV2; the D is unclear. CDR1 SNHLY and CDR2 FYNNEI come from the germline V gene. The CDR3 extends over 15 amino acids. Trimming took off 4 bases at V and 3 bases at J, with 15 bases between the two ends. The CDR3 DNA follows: TGTGCCAGCAGTGCTTACCGGGCTCGGGACACTGAAGCTTTCTTT. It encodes CASSAYRARDTEAFF.

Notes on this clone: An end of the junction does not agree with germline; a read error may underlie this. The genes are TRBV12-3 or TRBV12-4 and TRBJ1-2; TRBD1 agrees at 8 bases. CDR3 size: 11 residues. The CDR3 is CASSDRGPRAF. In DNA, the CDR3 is TGTGCCAGCAGTGACAGGGGCCCCCGCGCCTTC.

The CDR3 coding sequence is TGTGCCAGTAGTATAGGACAGGGAACGTATACGCAGTATTTT. The encoded protein is CASSIGQGTYTQYF. V is TRBV19 and J is TRBJ2-3; 7 nucleotides line up with TRBD1. With V trimmed by 1 base and J by 7 bases, 5 bases remained unmatched. The germline gives CDR1 LNHDA, CDR2 SQIVND (reference sequence). The CDR3 spans 14 residues.

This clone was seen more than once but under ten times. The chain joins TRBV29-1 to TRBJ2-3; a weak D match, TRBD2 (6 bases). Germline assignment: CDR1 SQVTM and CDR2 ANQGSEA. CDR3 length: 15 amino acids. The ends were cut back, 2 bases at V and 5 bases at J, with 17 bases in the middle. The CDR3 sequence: CSVEWREWVEDTQYF. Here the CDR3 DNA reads TGCAGCGTTGAATGGCGGGAATGGGTTGAAGATACGCAGTATTTT.

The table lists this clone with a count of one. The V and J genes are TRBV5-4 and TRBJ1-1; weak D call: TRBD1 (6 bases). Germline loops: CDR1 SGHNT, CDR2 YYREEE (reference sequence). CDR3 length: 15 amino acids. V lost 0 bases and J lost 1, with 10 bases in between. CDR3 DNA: TGTGCCAGCAGCTTGGGAGCGGGGGCGAACACTGAAGCTTTCTTT. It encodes CASSLGAGANTEAFF.

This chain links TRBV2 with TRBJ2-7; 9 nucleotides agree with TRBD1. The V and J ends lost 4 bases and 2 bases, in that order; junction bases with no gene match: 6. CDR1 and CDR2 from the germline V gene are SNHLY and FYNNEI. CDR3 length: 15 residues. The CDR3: CASSGGTGFTYEQYF. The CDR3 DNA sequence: TGTGCCAGCAGTGGAGGGACAGGGTTTACCTACGAGCAGTACTTC.

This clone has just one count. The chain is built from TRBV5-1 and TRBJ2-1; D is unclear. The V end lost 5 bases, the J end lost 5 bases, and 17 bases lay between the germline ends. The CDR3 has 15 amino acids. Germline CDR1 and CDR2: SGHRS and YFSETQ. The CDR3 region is CASRNPQKGNNEQFF. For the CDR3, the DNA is TGCGCCAGCAGGAATCCACAGAAGGGTAACAATGAGCAGTTCTTC.

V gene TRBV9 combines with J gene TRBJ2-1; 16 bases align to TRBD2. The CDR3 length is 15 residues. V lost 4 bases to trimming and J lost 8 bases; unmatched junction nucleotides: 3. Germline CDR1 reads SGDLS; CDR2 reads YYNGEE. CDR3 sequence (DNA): TGTGCCAGCAGCCTCGGGACTAGCGGGAGGGATGAGCAGTTCTTC. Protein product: CASSLGTSGRDEQFF.

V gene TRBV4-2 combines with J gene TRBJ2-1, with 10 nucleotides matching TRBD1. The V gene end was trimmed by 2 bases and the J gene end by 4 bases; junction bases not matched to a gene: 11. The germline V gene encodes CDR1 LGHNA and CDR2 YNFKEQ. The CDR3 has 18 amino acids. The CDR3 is CASSQRDRGYVPYNEQFF. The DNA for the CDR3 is TGTGCCAGCAGCCAACGGGACAGGGGATATGTCCCTTACAATGAGCAGTTCTTC.

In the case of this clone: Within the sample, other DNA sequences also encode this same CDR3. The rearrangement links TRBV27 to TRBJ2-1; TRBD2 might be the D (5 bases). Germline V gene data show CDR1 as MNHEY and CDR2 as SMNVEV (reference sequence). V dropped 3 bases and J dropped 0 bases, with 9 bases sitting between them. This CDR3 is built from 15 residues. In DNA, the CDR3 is TGTGCCAGCAGTTTCGTGGGGAGCTCCTACAATGAGCAGTTCTTC. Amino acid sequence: CASSFVGSSYNEQFF.

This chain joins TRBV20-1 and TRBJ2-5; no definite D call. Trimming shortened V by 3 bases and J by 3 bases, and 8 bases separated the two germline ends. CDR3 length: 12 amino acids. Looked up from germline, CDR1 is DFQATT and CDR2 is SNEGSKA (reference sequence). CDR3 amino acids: CSASVGKETQYF. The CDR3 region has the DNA TGCAGTGCTAGTGTGGGGAAAGAGACCCAGTACTTC.

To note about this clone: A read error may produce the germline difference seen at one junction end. The CDR3 region is CASSLKGGQGKDF. For the CDR3, the DNA is TGTGCCAGCAGCTTAAAAGGGGGACAGGGTAAGGACTTC. This chain links TRBV7-2 with TRBJ2-5; 9 nucleotides match TRBD1. This CDR3 is 13 amino acids long. The V gene's germline CDR1 is SGHTA and CDR2 FQGNSA.

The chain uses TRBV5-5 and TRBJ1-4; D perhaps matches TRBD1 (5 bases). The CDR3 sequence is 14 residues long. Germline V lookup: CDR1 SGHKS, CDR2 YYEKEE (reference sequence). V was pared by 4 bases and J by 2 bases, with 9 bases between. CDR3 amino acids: CASSKGFTNEKLFF. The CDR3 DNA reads TGTGCCAGCAGCAAGGGGTTCACTAATGAAAAACTGTTTTTT.

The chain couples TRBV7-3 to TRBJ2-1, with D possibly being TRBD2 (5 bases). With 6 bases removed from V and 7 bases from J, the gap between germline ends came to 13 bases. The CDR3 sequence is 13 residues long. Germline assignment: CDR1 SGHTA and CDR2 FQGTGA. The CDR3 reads CASSSVAENEQFF. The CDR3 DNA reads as TGTGCCAGCAGTAGCGTTGCGGAAAATGAGCAGTTCTTC.

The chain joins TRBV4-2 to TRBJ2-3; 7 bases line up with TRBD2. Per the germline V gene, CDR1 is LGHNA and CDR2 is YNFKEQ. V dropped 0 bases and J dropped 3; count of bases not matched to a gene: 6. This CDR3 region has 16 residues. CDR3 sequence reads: CASSQDFAGVTDTQYF. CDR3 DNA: TGTGCCAGCAGCCAAGATTTTGCGGGAGTAACAGATACGCAGTATTTT.

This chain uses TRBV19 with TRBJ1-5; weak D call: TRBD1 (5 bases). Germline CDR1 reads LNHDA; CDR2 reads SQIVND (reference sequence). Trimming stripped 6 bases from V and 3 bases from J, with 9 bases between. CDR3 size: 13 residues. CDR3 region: CASSQGPNQPQHF. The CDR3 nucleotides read TGTGCCAGTAGCCAGGGTCCCAATCAGCCCCAGCATTTT.

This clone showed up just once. Here the CDR3 reads CASRPGGAIREKLFF. CDR3 nucleotides: TGTGCCAGCCGCCCGGGGGGGGCGATAAGGGAAAAACTGTTTTTT. V gene TRBV19 combines with J gene TRBJ1-4; a weak D match, TRBD1 (6 bases). CDR3 size: 15 residues. The germline CDR1 and CDR2 sequences are LNHDA and SQIVND (reference sequence). With 9 bases removed from V and 8 bases from J, the gap between germline ends came to 22 bases. Complete variable domain (other parts from reference TRBV19 and TRBJ1-4): DGGITQSPKYLFRKEGQNVTLSCEQNLNHDAMYWYRQDPGQGLRLIYYSQIVNDFQKGDIAEGYSVSREKKESFPLTVTSAQKNPTAFYLCASRPGGAIREKLFFGSGTQLSVL.

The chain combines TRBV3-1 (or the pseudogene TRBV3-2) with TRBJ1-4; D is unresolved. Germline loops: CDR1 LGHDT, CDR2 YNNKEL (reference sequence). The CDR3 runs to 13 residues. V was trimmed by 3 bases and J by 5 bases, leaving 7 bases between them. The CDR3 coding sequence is TGTGCCAGCAGCCATAGAGGAAATGAAAAACTGTTTTTT. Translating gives CASSHRGNEKLFF.

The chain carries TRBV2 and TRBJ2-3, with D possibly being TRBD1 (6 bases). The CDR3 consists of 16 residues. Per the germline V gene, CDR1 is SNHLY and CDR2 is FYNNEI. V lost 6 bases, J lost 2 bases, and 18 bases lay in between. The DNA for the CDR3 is TGTGCCAGCAGCCCCTACCCACAGGGTGCCACAGATACGCAGTATTTT. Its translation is CASSPYPQGATDTQYF.

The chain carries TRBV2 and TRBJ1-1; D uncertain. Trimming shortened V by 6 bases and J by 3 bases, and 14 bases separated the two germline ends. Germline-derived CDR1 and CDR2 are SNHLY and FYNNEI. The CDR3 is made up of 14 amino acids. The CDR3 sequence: CASRDVTEDTEAFF. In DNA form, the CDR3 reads TGTGCCAGCAGGGATGTAACGGAGGACACTGAAGCTTTCTTT.

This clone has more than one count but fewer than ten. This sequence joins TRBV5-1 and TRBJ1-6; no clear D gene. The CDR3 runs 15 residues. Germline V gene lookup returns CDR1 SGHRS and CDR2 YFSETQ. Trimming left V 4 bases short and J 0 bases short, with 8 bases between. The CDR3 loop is CASSPEVSYNSPLHF. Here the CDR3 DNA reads TGCGCCAGCAGCCCGGAGGTCTCCTATAATTCACCCCTCCACTTT. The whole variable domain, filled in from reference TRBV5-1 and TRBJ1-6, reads KAGVTQTPRYLIKTRGQQVTLSCSPISGHRSVSWYQQTPGQGLQFLFEYFSETQRNKGNFPGRFSGRQFSNSRSEMNVSTLELGDSALYLCASSPEVSYNSPLHFGNGTRLTVT.